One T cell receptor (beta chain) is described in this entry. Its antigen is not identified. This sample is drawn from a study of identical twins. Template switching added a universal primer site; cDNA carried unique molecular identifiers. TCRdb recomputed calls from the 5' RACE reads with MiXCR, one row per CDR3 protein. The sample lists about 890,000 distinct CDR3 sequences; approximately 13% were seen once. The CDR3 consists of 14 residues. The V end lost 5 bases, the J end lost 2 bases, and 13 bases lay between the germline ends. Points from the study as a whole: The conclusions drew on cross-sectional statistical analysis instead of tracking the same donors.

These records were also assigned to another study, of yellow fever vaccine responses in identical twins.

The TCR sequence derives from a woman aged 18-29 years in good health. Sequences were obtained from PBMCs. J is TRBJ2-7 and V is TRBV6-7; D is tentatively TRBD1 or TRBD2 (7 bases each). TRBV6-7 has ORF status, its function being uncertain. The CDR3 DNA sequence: TGTGCCAGCAGTGAGCGGGACAGCCCCTACGAGCAGTACGTC. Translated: CASSERDSPYEQYV.